This T cell receptor beta chain was found in a study of blood T cell repertoires in COVID-19. Across the study: Sites across the United States, Italy and Spain contributed samples from acute and convalescent COVID-19. Sample material is recorded as cDNA or gDNA derived from T cells, B-cell-depleted T cells, or PBMCs.

Original methodology: Scientists estimated how many nucleated cells there were by amplifying reference gene primers. The table came from immunoSEQ multiplex PCR; TCRdb's copy has only in-frame clones and leaves some out. V and J calls and clone size come straight from that table; D and trimming were deduced from the DNA. The repertoire consists of 200,000 to 300,000 clones, with around 84% occurring once and the leading ten covering approximately 4%. The origin of this receptor is a man aged 55 to 70 with acute or convalescent COVID-19. The sequencing input was peripheral blood.

CDR3 amino acids: CAWSGQGANYGYTF. The CDR3 DNA reads TGTGCCTGGAGCGGACAGGGAGCTAACTATGGCTACACCTTC. The rearrangement links TRBV30 to TRBJ1-2; TRBD1 matches at 8 bases. The CDR3 is made up of 14 amino acids. From germline, CDR1 is GTSNPN and CDR2 SVGIG (reference sequence). The junction had 3 bases not matched to a gene; V was cut back by 3 bases and J by 0 bases. The full variable domain, in which reference TRBV30 and TRBJ1-2 provide the parts outside the CDR3, is SQTIHQWPATLVQPVGSPLSLECTVEGTSNPNLYWYRQAAGRGLQLLFYSVGIGQISSEVPQNLSASRPQDRQFILSSKKLLLSDSGFYLCAWSGQGANYGYTFGSGTRLTVV.